These 14 T cell receptor beta chains share one sample of origin, sequenced in a study of T cells in Graves' hyperthyroidism and ophthalmopathy. The source material, RNA transcripts, was used to amplify TCR beta CDR3 regions. HTBI primers drove first-round RT-PCR of the TCR CDR3. TCRdb reanalysed the multiplex PCR reads using MiXCR and keeps one entry per CDR3 protein. The table has fewer than 700,000 distinct CDR3 sequences, about 15% seen once; the top ten hold about 16%. The sample comprised blood. The source of these receptors is a woman aged 18-35 years with Graves' ophthalmopathy.

This clonotype has more than one count but fewer than ten. The gene calls are TRBV14 and TRBJ2-7; D possibly corresponds to TRBD1 (6 bases). Trimming shortened V by 0 bases and J by 0 bases, and 15 bases separated the two germline ends. The CDR3 spans 17 residues. Germline V gene data show CDR1 as SGHDN and CDR2 as FVKESK. The CDR3 sequence: CASSQDTAGDVSYEQYF. DNA of the CDR3: TGTGCCAGCAGCCAAGATACGGCAGGGGACGTCTCCTACGAGCAGTACTTC.

This clonotype was counted ten times or more. This sequence joins TRBV3-1 and TRBJ2-7, with 9 nucleotides matching TRBD1. In germline, CDR1 is LGHDT, CDR2 YNNKEL (reference sequence). With 2 bases clipped from V and 5 bases from J, the junction kept 4 bases outside the gene matches. The CDR3 has 14 residues. This chain's CDR3 is CASSQPGQGDEQYF. CDR3 in DNA: TGTGCCAGCAGCCAACCGGGACAGGGAGACGAGCAGTACTTC.

This clonotype came up a few times. V usage is TRBV5-1 and J usage is TRBJ1-1; D is unclear. CDR1 and CDR2 from the germline V gene are SGHRS and YFSETQ. The CDR3 has 15 residues. Trimming took 0 bases from V and 4 from J, leaving 13 bases between them. The CDR3 spells CASSLVTGWGTEAFF. The CDR3 bases are TGCGCCAGCAGCTTGGTTACGGGTTGGGGCACTGAAGCTTTCTTT.

The chain is built from TRBV28 and TRBJ2-7; 8 bases match TRBD1. This CDR3 has 16 residues. V lost 6 bases, J lost 3 bases, and 13 bases stayed unmatched. Germline V CDR1 and CDR2: MDHEN, SYDVKM. The CDR3 reads CASSALQGAPVYEQYF. In DNA form, the CDR3 reads TGTGCCAGCAGCGCGTTGCAGGGGGCGCCGGTCTACGAGCAGTACTTC.

This clonotype was found a few times. The chain links TRBV4-1 to TRBJ1-6; weak D call: TRBD1 (5 bases). Trimming shortened V by 3 bases and J by 3 bases, and 6 bases separated the two germline ends. This CDR3 has 14 residues. The germline V gene has CDR1 MGHRA and CDR2 YSYEKL. As DNA, the CDR3 is TGCGCCAGCAGCCAGACAGACTATAATTCACCCCTCCACTTT. Amino acids: CASSQTDYNSPLHF.

V usage is TRBV5-6 and J usage is TRBJ1-1, with a possible D match to TRBD1 (6 bases). The CDR3 has 15 amino acids. V was clipped by 2 bases and J by 1 base, with 12 bases between them. CDR1 and CDR2 from the germline V gene are SGHDT and YYEEEE. The CDR3: CASSLPGTKNTEAFF. CDR3 DNA: TGTGCCAGCAGCTTACCGGGGACAAAGAACACTGAAGCTTTCTTT.

This clonotype has ten or more counts. The chain joins TRBV28 to TRBJ1-6, with D hard to call. Germline CDR1 is MDHEN and CDR2 is SYDVKM. V was shortened by 6 bases and J by 13 bases, with 22 bases between the two germline ends. The CDR3 covers 15 residues. DNA of the CDR3: TGTGCCAGCAGCTCAAGACGGGGAAGAGGGTTGCCCCTCCACTTT. Amino acids: CASSSRRGRGLPLHF. The entire variable domain, with the rest obtained from reference TRBV28 and TRBJ1-6, is as follows: DVKVTQSSRYLVKRTGEKVFLECVQDMDHENMFWYRQDPGLGLRLIYFSYDVKMKEKGDIPEGYSVSREKKERFSLILESASTNQTSMYLCASSSRRGRGLPLHFGNGTRLTVT.

This rearrangement joins TRBV24-1 to TRBJ2-3; D ambiguous. V lost 1 base, J lost 4 bases, and 2 bases lay in between. The germline V gene encodes CDR1 KGHDR and CDR2 SFDVKD. The CDR3 runs to 12 residues. The CDR3 coding sequence is TGTGCCACCAGTGATTTACCAGATACGCAGTATTTT. It translates to CATSDLPDTQYF.

This clonotype was observed at least ten times. The CDR3 spells CASRFDRSQPQHF. The CDR3 DNA reads as TGTGCCAGCAGATTCGACAGAAGCCAGCCCCAGCATTTT. The gene calls are TRBV2 and TRBJ1-5, with D perhaps matching TRBD1 (5 bases). The V gene's germline CDR1 is SNHLY and CDR2 FYNNEI. The germline V and J ends were trimmed by 6 bases and 7 bases, with 13 bases remaining between them. The CDR3 is 13 amino acids.

This clonotype was seen at least ten times. The chain links TRBV6-1 to TRBJ2-7, with D perhaps TRBD1 (7 bases). The CDR3 loop spans 15 amino acids. Trimming stripped 4 bases from V and 2 bases from J, with 15 bases between. Looked up from germline, CDR1 is MNHNS and CDR2 is SASEGT. CDR3 sequence reads: CASSAMGGQAYEQYF. CDR3 nucleotide sequence: TGTGCCAGCAGTGCCATGGGAGGACAGGCCTACGAGCAGTACTTC.

This clonotype was detected ten times or more. The genes are TRBV7-2 and TRBJ2-3; 8 bases are a match to TRBD2. Germline-derived CDR1 and CDR2 are SGHTA and FQGNSA. The CDR3 runs 15 residues. Losses at the gene ends were 6 bases for V and 5 bases for J; bases not matched to a gene: 10. CDR3: CASRPPGLGIDTQYF. The DNA of the CDR3 is TGTGCCAGCAGACCCCCGGGACTAGGAATAGATACGCAGTATTTT.

In the case of this clonotype: A much bigger clone sits one base away, suggesting this may be a read error. The V call is TRBV28, the J call TRBJ2-1; 7 nucleotides match TRBD1. Germline V lookup: CDR1 MDHEN, CDR2 SYDVKM. The CDR3 has 16 amino acids. The CDR3 DNA sequence: TGTGCCTGCAGTTCCGGGACAGACCTGACTGACAATGAGCAGTTCTTC. Translation: CACSSGTDLTDNEQFF.

This clonotype was detected ten times or more. This chain connects TRBV3-2 to TRBJ2-1; the listed D gene, TRBD2, was not tested against the DNA. TRBV3-2 is termed a pseudogene. The CDR3 covers 17 residues. The CDR3 sequence is CASSQKTSGRAYNEQFF. The CDR3 DNA reads as TGTGCCAGCAGCCAAAAAACTAGCGGGAGGGCCTACAATGAGCAGTTCTTC.

This clonotype was observed a handful of times. This chain joins TRBV29-1 and TRBJ2-1; 7 nucleotides match TRBD2. Unmatched junction bases numbered 8, after V lost 3 bases and J lost 0 bases. The CDR3 is 16 amino acids. Per the germline V gene, CDR1 is SQVTM and CDR2 is ANQGSEA. Here the CDR3 reads CSVDLHLADSYNEQFF. The CDR3, as DNA: TGCAGCGTTGATCTTCACCTAGCGGACTCCTACAATGAGCAGTTCTTC.